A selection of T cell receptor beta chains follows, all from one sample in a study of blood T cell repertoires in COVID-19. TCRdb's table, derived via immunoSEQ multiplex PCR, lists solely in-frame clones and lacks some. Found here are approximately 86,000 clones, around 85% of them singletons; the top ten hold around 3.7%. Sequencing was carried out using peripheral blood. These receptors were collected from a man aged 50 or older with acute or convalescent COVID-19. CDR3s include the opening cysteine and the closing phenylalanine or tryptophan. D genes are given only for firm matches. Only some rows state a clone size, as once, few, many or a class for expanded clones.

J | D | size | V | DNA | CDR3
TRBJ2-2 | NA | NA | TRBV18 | TGTGCCAGCTCACCGGACACAGACACCGGGGAGCTGTTTTTT | CASSPDTDTGELFF
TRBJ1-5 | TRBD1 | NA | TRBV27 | TGTGCCAGCAAAAAACTGACAGGGGGCAACGATCAGCCCCAGCATTTT | CASKKLTGGNDQPQHF
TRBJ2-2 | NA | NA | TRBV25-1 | TGTGCCAGTTCATCGATCAGCGGGTACACCGGGGAGCTGTTTTTT | CASSSISGYTGELFF
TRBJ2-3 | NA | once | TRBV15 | TGTGCCACCAGCAGAGATCGGGAGAGTACGCAGTATTTT | CATSRDRESTQYF
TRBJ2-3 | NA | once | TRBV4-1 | TGCGCCAGCAGCCAACAGGGTTACACAGATACGCAGTATTTT | CASSQQGYTDTQYF
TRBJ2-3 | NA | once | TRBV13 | TGTGCCAGCAGCTTGAGAACAGGGAGTCCCACAGATACGCAGTATTTT | CASSLRTGSPTDTQYF
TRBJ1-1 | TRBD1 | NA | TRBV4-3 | TGCGCCAGCAGCCAAGATTGGACAGGGATGAACACTGAAGCTTTCTTT | CASSQDWTGMNTEAFF
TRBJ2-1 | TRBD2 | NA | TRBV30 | TGTGCCTGGAACACCGGGAGAACTAGCGGGGCCCACAATGAGCAGTTCTTC | CAWNTGRTSGAHNEQFF
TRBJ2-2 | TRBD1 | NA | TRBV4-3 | TGCGCCAGCAGCCCCCCTACGGGACAGGGTGACGGGGAGCTGTTTTTT | CASSPPTGQGDGELFF
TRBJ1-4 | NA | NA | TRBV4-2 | TGTGCCAGCAGCCAAGATATGGCAGTTAATGAAAAACTGTTTTTT | CASSQDMAVNEKLFF
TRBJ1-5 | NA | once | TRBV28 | TGTGCCAGCAGTTTCGGGGGGTCTTCTAGCAATCAGCCCCAGCATTTT | CASSFGGSSSNQPQHF
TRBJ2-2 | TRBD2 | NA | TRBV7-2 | TGTGCCAGCAGCCCCACCCTGATAGCGGGAAACACCGGGGAGCTGTTTTTT | CASSPTLIAGNTGELFF
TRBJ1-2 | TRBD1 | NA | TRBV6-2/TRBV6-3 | TGTGCCAGCAGCCCCGGGACAGGGGGCGCCGGAAACTATGGCTACACCTTC | CASSPGTGGAGNYGYTF
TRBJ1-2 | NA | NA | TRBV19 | TGTGCCAGTAGTACTCGACCAGCGGGAGATGGCTACACCTTC | CASSTRPAGDGYTF
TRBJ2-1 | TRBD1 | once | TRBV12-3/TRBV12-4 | TGTGCCAGCACAGGGGGTAATGAGCAGTTCTTC | CASTGGNEQFF
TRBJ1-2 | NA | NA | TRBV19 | TGTGCCAGTAGTGCGACAGGCTTTAACTATGGCTACACCTTC | CASSATGFNYGYTF
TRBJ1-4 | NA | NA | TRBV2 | TGTGCCAGCAGCGGGGGGGAAAAACTGTTTTTT | CASSGGEKLFF
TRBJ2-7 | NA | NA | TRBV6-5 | TGTGCCAGCAGTTACAGGGAGACCTACGAGCAGTACTTC | CASSYRETYEQYF
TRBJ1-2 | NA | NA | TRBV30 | TGTGCCTGGAGTATCAAAACCCGAGGGAACTATGGCTACACCTTC | CAWSIKTRGNYGYTF
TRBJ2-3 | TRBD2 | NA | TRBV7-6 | TGTGCCAGCAGCTTAGCAGCCCAAGTTGCGGGGGACACAGATACGCAGTATTTT | CASSLAAQVAGDTDTQYF
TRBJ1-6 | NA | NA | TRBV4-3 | TGCGCCAGCAGCCAAGATCGACTTGGAGGTTCACCCCTCCACTTT | CASSQDRLGGSPLHF
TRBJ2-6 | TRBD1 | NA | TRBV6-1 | TGTGCCAGCAGTGAAGACGGCAGGGGGCGTTCTGGGGCCAACGTCCTGACTTTC | CASSEDGRGRSGANVLTF
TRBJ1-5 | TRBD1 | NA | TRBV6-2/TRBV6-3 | TGTGCCAGCAGTTACTACCCCGGGACAGGGGAAAAGCCCCAGCATTTT | CASSYYPGTGEKPQHF
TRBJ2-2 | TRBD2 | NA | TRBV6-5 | TGTGCCAGCAGTTCTGCGGGAGAGGGGACCGGGGAGCTGTTTTTT | CASSSAGEGTGELFF
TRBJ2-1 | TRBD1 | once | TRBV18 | TGTGCCAGCTCACCCGGACAGGGCCTAATCGGGCAGTTCTTC | CASSPGQGLIGQFF
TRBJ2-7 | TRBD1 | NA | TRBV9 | TGTGCCAGCAGCGTAGACGGACAGGCCTACGAGCAGTACTTC | CASSVDGQAYEQYF
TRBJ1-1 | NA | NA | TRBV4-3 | TGCGCCAGCAGCCAAGATTATGGACAGAACACTGAAGCTTTCTTT | CASSQDYGQNTEAFF
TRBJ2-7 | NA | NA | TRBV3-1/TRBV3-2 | TGTGCCAGCAGCCAAGGGACATTCGAATTCAACTCCTACGAGCAGTACTTC | CASSQGTFEFNSYEQYF
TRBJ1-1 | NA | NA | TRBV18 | TGTGCCAGCTCACCACCGTACGGGGGGTCCACTGAAGCTTTCTTT | CASSPPYGGSTEAFF
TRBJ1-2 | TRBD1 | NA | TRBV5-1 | TGCGCCAGCAGCTTCTCCGGGACAGGTGATGGCTACACCTTC | CASSFSGTGDGYTF
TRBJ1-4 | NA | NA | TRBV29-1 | TGCAGCGTTAGAGCTGAAAAACTGTTTTTT | CSVRAEKLFF